This T cell receptor (beta chain) was obtained from a study of OX40 agonist ivuxolimab in advanced cancers. The protocol was immunoSEQ multiplex PCR, while the TCRdb copy is restricted to in-frame clones and leaves out a portion. The sample has over 55,000 clones; about 88% are singletons. From germline, CDR1 is SGHRS and CDR2 YFSETQ. This CDR3 contains 15 residues. V lost 6 bases and J 1 base, leaving 13 bases between the germline ends. The receptor was derived from an adult with an advanced solid tumor such as melanoma, head and neck, liver or kidney cancer. Sequences were derived from CD4+ or CD8+ T cells sorted from blood, sampled in a trial of the OX40 agonist ivuxolimab. The chain combines TRBV5-1 with TRBJ2-2; possibly TRBD1 for D (5 bases). CDR3: CASTDSSGNTGELFF. Written as DNA, the CDR3 is TGCGCCAGCACCGACAGCTCCGGGAACACCGGGGAGCTGTTTTTT. The full variable domain, rest sourced from reference TRBV5-1 and TRBJ2-2, is KAGVTQTPRYLIKTRGQQVTLSCSPISGHRSVSWYQQTPGQGLQFLFEYFSETQRNKGNFPGRFSGRQFSNSRSEMNVSTLELGDSALYLCASTDSSGNTGELFFGEGSRLTVL.